The 19 T cell receptor beta chains given below trace back to one sample, sequenced in a study of T cells after posttransplantation cyclophosphamide. The data were produced by immunoSEQ multiplex PCR, yet TCRdb's version contains in-frame clones alone and is incomplete. The data hold several thousand clones, with 65% to 75% observed a single time. The material sequenced was memory CD8+ T cells sorted from blood. These receptors all come from a man in his forties or fifties.

This chain connects TRBV6-5 to TRBJ2-1; 9 nucleotides agree with TRBD1. Unmatched junction bases numbered 5, after V lost 2 bases and J lost 6 bases. The CDR3 is 15 residues long. Germline CDR1 and CDR2: MNHEY and SVGAGI. The CDR3 loop reads CASSYGDRVGNEQFF. As DNA, the CDR3 is TGTGCCAGCAGTTACGGGGACAGGGTGGGCAATGAGCAGTTCTTC.

J is TRBJ1-5 and V is TRBV19; no firm D call. This CDR3 spans 14 amino acids. V was shortened by 5 bases and J by 3 bases, with 11 bases between the two germline ends. Germline loops: CDR1 LNHDA, CDR2 SQIVND (reference sequence). The CDR3 region is CASSPNDINQPQHF. CDR3 nucleotide sequence: TGTGCCAGTAGTCCAAACGACATCAATCAGCCCCAGCATTTT. Combining the CDR3 with reference TRBV19 and TRBJ1-5 gives the whole variable domain DGGITQSPKYLFRKEGQNVTLSCEQNLNHDAMYWYRQDPGQGLRLIYYSQIVNDFQKGDIAEGYSVSREKKESFPLTVTSAQKNPTAFYLCASSPNDINQPQHFGDGTRLSIL.

J is TRBJ2-7 and V is TRBV6-5, with D tentatively TRBD2 (6 bases). V gave up 2 bases and J gave up 2 bases, with 16 bases separating them. The germline V gene encodes CDR1 MNHEY and CDR2 SVGAGI. The CDR3 has 16 residues. The CDR3: CASSYLEGRHPYEQYF. CDR3 DNA: TGTGCCAGCAGTTACCTGGAGGGGAGACACCCCTACGAGCAGTACTTC.

The rearrangement joins TRBV7-9 to TRBJ2-1, with 7 bases fitting TRBD1. The V gene end was trimmed by 3 bases and the J gene end by 8 bases; junction bases not matched to a gene: 1. The CDR3 length is 12 residues. Germline lookup yields CDR1 SEHNR and CDR2 FQNEAQ (reference sequence). CDR3 loop: CASSFGQDEQFF. CDR3 sequence (DNA): TGTGCCAGCAGCTTTGGACAGGATGAGCAGTTCTTC.

About this clone itself: An end of the junction does not agree with germline; a read error may underlie this. The chain combines TRBV18 with TRBJ2-5; D gene uncertain. CDR3 length equals 13 residues. Germline-derived CDR1 and CDR2 are KGHSH and LQKENI. CDR3 coding DNA: TGTGCCAGCTCACCAGTTGACCTAGAGACCCGGTACTTC. Translating it yields CASSPVDLETRYF. Supplemented by reference TRBV18 and TRBJ2-5, the full variable domain reads NAGVMQNPRHLVRRRGQEARLRCSPMKGHSHVYWYRQLPEEGLKFMVYLQKENIIDESGMPKERFSAEFPKEGPSILRIQQVVRGDSAAYFCASSPVDLETRYFGPGTRLLVL.

This chain uses TRBV27 with TRBJ2-2, with D maybe TRBD1 (6 bases). V was clipped by 6 bases and J by 5 bases, with 13 bases between them. The CDR3 spans 14 residues. The germline V gene encodes CDR1 MNHEY and CDR2 SMNVEV (reference sequence). DNA for the CDR3: TGTGCCAGCAGCCCCGAACAGGGAACCGGGGAGCTGTTTTTT. This codes for CASSPEQGTGELFF.

The chain is built from TRBV7-9 and TRBJ2-7; the D is unclear. CDR1 is SEHNR and CDR2 is FQNEAQ in the germline V gene (reference sequence). CDR3 length equals 12 residues. The V and J ends lost 8 bases and 3 bases respectively, with 11 bases between them. The CDR3 DNA reads as TGTGCCAGCGAGGAAGGCGGCTACGAGCAGTACTTC. Its protein product is CASEEGGYEQYF.

The sample holds a few counts of this clone. The V call is TRBV27, the J call TRBJ2-7, with D possibly being TRBD2 (5 bases). This CDR3 contains 13 residues. V was cut by 3 bases and J by 3 bases, with 9 bases left in between. The germline gives CDR1 MNHEY, CDR2 SMNVEV (reference sequence). Here the CDR3 DNA reads TGTGCCAGCAGTTTTCAAGGGAGCTACGAGCAGTACTTC. This codes for CASSFQGSYEQYF.

J is TRBJ1-5 and V is TRBV27, with D possibly matching TRBD1 (6 bases). V lost 7 bases and J 5 bases, leaving 15 bases between the germline ends. The length of the CDR3 is 14 residues. The germline V gene has CDR1 MNHEY and CDR2 SMNVEV (reference sequence). CDR3 nucleotides: TGTGCCAGCAAAGTCGGGGGGCTCGATCAGCCCCAGCATTTT. This codes for CASKVGGLDQPQHF.

This clone showed up just a few times. The chain recombines TRBV13 with TRBJ2-5, with 9 bases matching TRBD2. The CDR3 spans 14 residues. The V gene end was trimmed by 8 bases and the J gene end by 5 bases; junction bases not matched to a gene: 9. Germline CDR1 is PRHDT and CDR2 is FYEKMQ (reference sequence). CDR3 region: CASEASGIYETQYF. The DNA for the CDR3 is TGTGCCAGCGAGGCTAGCGGGATTTACGAGACCCAGTACTTC.

The chain recombines TRBV29-1 with TRBJ1-3; the D is unclear. The CDR3 loop spans 14 amino acids. Germline V gene lookup returns CDR1 SQVTM and CDR2 ANQGSEA. The V and J ends lost 5 bases and 0 bases respectively, with 11 bases between them. CDR3 residues: CSVQTADSGNTIYF. The CDR3 DNA follows: TGCAGCGTTCAAACAGCTGACTCTGGAAACACCATATATTTT.

By proportion, this clone is large. The rearrangement joins TRBV27 to TRBJ2-1; D unclear. The CDR3 loop spans 12 amino acids. V lost 8 bases and J lost 7, with 12 bases in between. Germline CDR1 MNHEY, CDR2 SMNVEV (reference sequence). The CDR3 loop reads CASAPSGNEQFF. The CDR3 DNA reads as TGTGCCAGCGCCCCCTCCGGGAATGAGCAGTTCTTC.

The V gene is TRBV29-1, the J gene TRBJ1-2, with D possibly being TRBD1 (6 bases). The ends were cut back, 0 bases at V and 5 bases at J, with 10 bases in the middle. Germline V gene data show CDR1 as SQVTM and CDR2 as ANQGSEA. This CDR3 region has 13 residues. This CDR3 reads CSVEDRGGYGYTF. CDR3 nucleotides: TGCAGCGTTGAAGATAGGGGGGGGTATGGCTACACCTTC.

V and J are TRBV13 and TRBJ2-3; 10 nucleotides agree with TRBD2. Germline V gene data show CDR1 as PRHDT and CDR2 as FYEKMQ (reference sequence). V was pared by 0 bases and J by 4 bases, with 4 bases of the junction left unmatched. This CDR3 has 16 amino acids. The CDR3 loop is CASSLGAGGPADTQYF. CDR3 nucleotide sequence: TGTGCCAGCAGCTTAGGAGCGGGAGGGCCCGCAGATACGCAGTATTTT.

The rearrangement links TRBV6-1 to TRBJ2-1, with a tentative D call TRBD2 (5 bases). CDR3 length equals 13 residues. V lost 7 bases and J 4 bases, leaving 11 bases between the germline ends. The germline V gene encodes CDR1 MNHNS and CDR2 SASEGT. CDR3 bases: TGTGCCAGCACCACGGGGATTTACAATGAGCAGTTCTTC. Translating gives CASTTGIYNEQFF.

V gene TRBV28 combines with J gene TRBJ1-6; D is ambiguous. From germline, CDR1 is MDHEN and CDR2 SYDVKM. V was pared by 5 bases and J by 7 bases, with 15 bases between. The CDR3 extends over 15 amino acids. The CDR3 nucleotides are TGTGCCAGCAGTAGGGTAGGCGGACTAAATTCACCCCTCCACTTT. This gives the protein CASSRVGGLNSPLHF.

The chain joins TRBV6-6 to TRBJ1-2; tentative D call: TRBD1 (6 bases). Germline values: CDR1 MNHNY, CDR2 SVGAGI (reference sequence). V gave up 6 bases and J gave up 3 bases, with 14 bases separating them. The CDR3 runs to 14 residues. The chain's CDR3 is CASREQGLDYGYTF. In DNA form, the CDR3 reads TGTGCCAGCAGGGAACAGGGTTTGGACTATGGCTACACCTTC.

This clone came up a few times. The chain has TRBV19 and TRBJ1-1, with no clear D. The length of the CDR3 is 11 residues. With 7 bases removed from V and 5 bases from J, the gap between germline ends came to 8 bases. Germline V gene sequence: CDR1 LNHDA, CDR2 SQIVND (reference sequence). CDR3 nucleotide sequence: TGTGCCAGTATCTCACAGACTGAAGCTTTCTTT. Translation: CASISQTEAFF.

The genes are TRBV7-9 and TRBJ2-1; 7 bases are shared with TRBD1. There are 13 residues in the CDR3. V was clipped by 5 bases and J by 10 bases; unmatched bases: 8. Germline CDR1 SEHNR, CDR2 FQNEAQ (reference sequence). The CDR3 is CASSPQGDSEQFF. CDR3 nucleotides: TGTGCCAGCAGCCCCCAGGGGGACAGCGAGCAGTTCTTC.